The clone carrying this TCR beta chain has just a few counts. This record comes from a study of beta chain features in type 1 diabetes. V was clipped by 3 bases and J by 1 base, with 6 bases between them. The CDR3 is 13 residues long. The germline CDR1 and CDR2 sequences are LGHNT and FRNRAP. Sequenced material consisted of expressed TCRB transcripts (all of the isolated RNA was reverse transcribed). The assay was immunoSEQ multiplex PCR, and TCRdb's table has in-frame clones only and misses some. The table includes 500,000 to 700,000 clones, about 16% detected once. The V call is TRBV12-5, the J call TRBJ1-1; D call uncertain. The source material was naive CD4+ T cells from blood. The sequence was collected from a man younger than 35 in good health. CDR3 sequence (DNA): TGTGCTAGTGGTTTTTCGGAGAACACTGAAGCTTTCTTT. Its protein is CASGFSENTEAFF.